The rows below give T cell receptor beta chains drawn from one sample of a study of T-cell memory formation after mild COVID-19. In TCRdb, the 5' RACE reads were re-called with MiXCR into one record per CDR3 protein. The sample comprises 390,000 or so distinct CDR3 sequences, 16% of which are singletons, and 20% to 25% rests with the top ten. The sequenced material came from PBMCs or a T cell subset sorted from them (not recorded which). The receptors originated from a man between 18 and 35 years old who had mild COVID-19 (a few samples of this study predate the infection). Cell type and time point are not known. Both conserved end residues are part of each CDR3. D genes are given only for firm matches. Clone sizes are given selectively: once, few, many, or a class where the clone is expanded.

>TRBD2|few|TRBV27|TRBJ2-3
TGTGCCAGCAACAGCGGGGGGGACGCAGATACGCAGTATTTT
CASNSGGDADTQYF
>TRBD1|few|TRBV28|TRBJ2-1
TGTGCCAGCAGGTTCGGGGACAGATTAAACAATGAGCAGTTCTTC
CASRFGDRLNNEQFF
>TRBD1|.|TRBV19|TRBJ1-6
TGTGCCAGTAGAGGAGGGGGCAGGGGGCTATTTAATTCACCCCTCCACTTT
CASRGGGRGLFNSPLHF
>.|.|TRBV16|TRBJ1-5
TGTGCCAGCAGCAGCCCGGACAGCTCTGGGCCCCAGCATTTT
CASSSPDSSGPQHF
>.|.|TRBV19|TRBJ2-7
TGTGCCAGTAGTCCCCTGCGGGCACCCTACGAGCAGTACTTC
CASSPLRAPYEQYF
>.|.|TRBV6-2/TRBV6-3|TRBJ1-5
TGTGCCAGCAGTTACAGGGGGATCAATCAGCCCCAGCATTTT
CASSYRGINQPQHF
>.|few|TRBV5-5|TRBJ1-2
TGTGCCAGCAGCTTCAACCGGCCGGGGTTTGGCTATGGCTACACCTTC
CASSFNRPGFGYGYTF
>.|.|TRBV7-9|TRBJ1-1
TGTGCCAGCAGCTTAGTCGTGTTGTGGGCTTTCTTT
CASSLVVLWAFF
>.|few|TRBV20-1|TRBJ2-5
TGCAGTGCGGGGTGGCGGCGAGAGACCCAGTACTTC
CSAGWRRETQYF
>TRBD1|few|TRBV7-9|TRBJ2-3
TGTGCCAGCATTTTGACAGGGGGCGCATCGGATACGCAGTATTTT
CASILTGGASDTQYF
>.|.|TRBV20-1|TRBJ1-2
TGCAGTGCTCGCCCGGGCAGGGAGAACTATGGCTACACCTTC
CSARPGRENYGYTF
>.|many|TRBV7-2|TRBJ2-1
TGTGCCAGCAGCGGGAGAGACCGGGAGCAGTTCTTC
CASSGRDREQFF
>TRBD2|few|TRBV7-6|TRBJ2-5
TGTGCCAGCAGCTTATTGGGACTAGCCCGGGGTGAGACCCAGTACTTC
CASSLLGLARGETQYF
>.|.|TRBV25-1|TRBJ2-5
TGTGCCAGCAGTGAATGGCTGGGCAGCCAAGAGACCCAGTACTTC
CASSEWLGSQETQYF
>.|.|TRBV11-1|TRBJ1-1
TGTGCCAGCAGCTACACACAGAACACTGAAGCTTTCTTT
CASSYTQNTEAFF
>.|few|TRBV7-9|TRBJ2-3
TGTGCCAGCAGCTTGGGAGTAGCGCAGGGGTCCCTCACAGATACGCAGTATTTT
CASSLGVAQGSLTDTQYF
>.|few|TRBV4-3|TRBJ1-5
TGCGCCAGCAGCCAGGCCTTGATGAGCAATCAGCCCCAGCATTTT
CASSQALMSNQPQHF